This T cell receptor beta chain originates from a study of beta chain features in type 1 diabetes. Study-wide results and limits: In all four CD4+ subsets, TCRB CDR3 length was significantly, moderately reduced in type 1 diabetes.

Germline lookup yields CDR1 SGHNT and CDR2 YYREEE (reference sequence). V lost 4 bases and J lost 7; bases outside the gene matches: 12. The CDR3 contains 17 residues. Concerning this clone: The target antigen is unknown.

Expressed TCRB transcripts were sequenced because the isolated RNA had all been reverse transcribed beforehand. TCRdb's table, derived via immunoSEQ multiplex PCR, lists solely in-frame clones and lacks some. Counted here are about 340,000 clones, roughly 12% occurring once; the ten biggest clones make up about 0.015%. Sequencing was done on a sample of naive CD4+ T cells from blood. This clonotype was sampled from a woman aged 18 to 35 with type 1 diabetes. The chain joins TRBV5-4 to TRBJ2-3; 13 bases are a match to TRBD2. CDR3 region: CASSGPGTSGNRNTQYF. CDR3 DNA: TGTGCCAGCAGCGGCCCTGGGACTAGCGGGAACAGGAATACGCAGTATTTT.